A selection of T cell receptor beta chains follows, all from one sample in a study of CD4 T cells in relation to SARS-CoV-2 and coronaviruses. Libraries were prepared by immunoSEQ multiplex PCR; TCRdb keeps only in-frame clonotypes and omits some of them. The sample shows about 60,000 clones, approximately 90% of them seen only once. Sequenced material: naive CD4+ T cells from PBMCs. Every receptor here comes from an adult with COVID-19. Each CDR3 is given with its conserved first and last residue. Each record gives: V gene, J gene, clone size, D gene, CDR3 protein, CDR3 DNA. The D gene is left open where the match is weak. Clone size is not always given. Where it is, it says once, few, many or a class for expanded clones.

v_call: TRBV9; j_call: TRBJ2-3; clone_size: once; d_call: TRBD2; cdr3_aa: CASSGTSGNRRNTDTQYF; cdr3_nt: TGTGCCAGCAGCGGGACTAGCGGGAATAGGAGGAACACAGATACGCAGTATTTT
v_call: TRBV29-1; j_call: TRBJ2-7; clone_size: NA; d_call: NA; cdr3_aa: CSVDRGRGGEQYF; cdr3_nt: TGCAGCGTTGACCGAGGGAGAGGCGGCGAGCAGTACTTC
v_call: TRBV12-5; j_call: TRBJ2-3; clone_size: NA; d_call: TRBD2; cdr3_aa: CASGFTSGSTDTQYF; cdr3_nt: TGTGCTAGTGGTTTCACTAGCGGTAGCACAGATACGCAGTATTTT
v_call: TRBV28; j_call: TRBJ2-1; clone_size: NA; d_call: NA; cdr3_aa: CASSPGGWAYNEQFF; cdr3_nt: TGTGCCAGCAGCCCCGGTGGTTGGGCCTACAATGAGCAGTTCTTC
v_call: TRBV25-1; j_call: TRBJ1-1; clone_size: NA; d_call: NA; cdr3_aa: CASSDPTSGNTEAFF; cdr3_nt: TGTGCCAGCAGTGACCCTACTAGCGGGAACACTGAAGCTTTCTTT
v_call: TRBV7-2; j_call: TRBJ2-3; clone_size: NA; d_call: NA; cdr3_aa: CASSLYTDTQYF; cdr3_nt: TGTGCCAGCAGCCTTTACACAGATACGCAGTATTTT
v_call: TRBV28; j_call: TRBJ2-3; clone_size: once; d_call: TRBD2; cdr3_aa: CASTDTSGNSDTQYF; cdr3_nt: TGTGCCAGCACTGACACTAGCGGGAACTCAGATACGCAGTATTTT
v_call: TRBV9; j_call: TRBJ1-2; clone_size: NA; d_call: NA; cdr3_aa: CASSVVNYGYTF; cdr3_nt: TGTGCCAGCAGCGTAGTGAACTATGGCTACACCTTC
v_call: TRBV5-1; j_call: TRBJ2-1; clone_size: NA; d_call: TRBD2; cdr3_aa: CASSPTSGIYNEQFF; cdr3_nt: TGCGCCAGCAGCCCGACTAGCGGCATATACAATGAGCAGTTCTTC
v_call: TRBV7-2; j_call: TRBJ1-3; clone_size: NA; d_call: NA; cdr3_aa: CASSLSPGRGSIYF; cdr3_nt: TGTGCCAGCAGCTTATCCCCCGGACGGGGGTCGATATATTTT
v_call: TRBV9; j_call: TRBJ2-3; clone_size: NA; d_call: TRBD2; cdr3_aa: CASSPIVWGLAGDTQYF; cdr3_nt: TGTGCCAGCAGCCCCATCGTGTGGGGACTAGCGGGAGATACGCAGTATTTT